The text below deals with one T cell receptor (beta chain). The CDR3 is made up of 15 amino acids. Germline V CDR1 and CDR2: SGHRS, YFSETQ. V was shortened by 0 bases and J by 5 bases, with 9 bases between the two germline ends. This specimen comes from a study of OX40 agonist ivuxolimab in advanced cancers. Turning to the study itself: Among those treated, three patients had partial responses, one with hepatocellular carcinoma and two with cutaneous melanoma.

The data were produced by immunoSEQ multiplex PCR, yet TCRdb's version contains in-frame clones alone and is incomplete. The sample holds roughly 86,000 clones, approximately 86% seen once. This TCR came from an adult with an advanced solid tumor such as melanoma, head and neck, liver or kidney cancer. Sequencing used CD4+ or CD8+ T cells sorted from blood, obtained in a trial of the OX40 agonist ivuxolimab. The chain joins TRBV5-1 to TRBJ2-6; D remains unclear. In DNA, the CDR3 is TGCGCCAGCAGCTTGGTTGGGAACCGGGCCAACGTCCTGACTTTC. Translation gives CASSLVGNRANVLTF.